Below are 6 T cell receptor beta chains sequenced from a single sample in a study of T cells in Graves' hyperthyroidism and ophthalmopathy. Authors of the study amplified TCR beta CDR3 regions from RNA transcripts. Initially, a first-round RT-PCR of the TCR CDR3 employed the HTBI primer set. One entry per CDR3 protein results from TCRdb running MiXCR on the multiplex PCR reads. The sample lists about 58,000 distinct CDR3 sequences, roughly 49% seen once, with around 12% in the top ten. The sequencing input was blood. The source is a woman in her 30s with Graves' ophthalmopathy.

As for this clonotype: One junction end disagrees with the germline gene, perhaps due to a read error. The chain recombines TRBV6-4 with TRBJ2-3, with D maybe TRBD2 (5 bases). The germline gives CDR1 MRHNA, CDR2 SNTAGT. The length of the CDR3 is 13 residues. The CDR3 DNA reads TGCGCCAGCAGTGACTCTTGGGGAGATACGCAGTGTTTT. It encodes CASSDSWGDTQCF.

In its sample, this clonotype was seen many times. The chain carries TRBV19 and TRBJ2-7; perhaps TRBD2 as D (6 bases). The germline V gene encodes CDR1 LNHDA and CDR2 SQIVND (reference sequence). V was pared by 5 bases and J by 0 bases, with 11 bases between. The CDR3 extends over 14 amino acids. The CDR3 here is CASSAERASYEQYF. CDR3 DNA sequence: TGTGCCAGTAGTGCGGAGCGGGCCTCCTACGAGCAGTACTTC.

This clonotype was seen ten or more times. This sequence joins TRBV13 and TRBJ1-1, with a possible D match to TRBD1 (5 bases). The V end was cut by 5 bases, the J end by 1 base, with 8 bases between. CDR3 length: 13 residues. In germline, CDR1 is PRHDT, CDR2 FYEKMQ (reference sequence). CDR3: CASSRTGNTEAFF. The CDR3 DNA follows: TGTGCCAGCAGCCGTACAGGGAACACTGAAGCTTTCTTT.

As DNA, the CDR3 is TGTGCCAGCAGCACCCGACTAGCGGGAGCCTACGAGCAGTACTTC. Its translation: CASSTRLAGAYEQYF. The rearrangement joins TRBV7-9 to TRBJ2-7; 12 positions match TRBD2. CDR3 length: 15 amino acids. Germline V CDR1 and CDR2: SEHNR, FQNEAQ (reference sequence). Losses at the gene ends were 5 bases for V and 2 bases for J; bases not matched to a gene: 4.

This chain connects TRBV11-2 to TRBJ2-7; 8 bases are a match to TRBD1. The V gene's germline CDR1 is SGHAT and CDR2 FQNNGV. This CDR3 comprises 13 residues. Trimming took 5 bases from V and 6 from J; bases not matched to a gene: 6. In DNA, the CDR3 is TGTGCCAGCAGCACCGAAACAGGGGGCGAGCAGTACTTC. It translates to CASSTETGGEQYF.

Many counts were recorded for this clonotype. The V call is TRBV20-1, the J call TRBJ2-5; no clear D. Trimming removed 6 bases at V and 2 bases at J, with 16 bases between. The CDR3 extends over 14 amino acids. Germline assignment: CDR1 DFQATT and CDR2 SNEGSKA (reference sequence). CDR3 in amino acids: CSAQEVRTQETQYF. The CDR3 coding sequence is TGCAGTGCCCAAGAGGTCAGGACGCAAGAGACCCAGTACTTC.